Sequencing of this T cell receptor beta chain was carried out in a study of OX40 agonist ivuxolimab in advanced cancers. Regarding the complete study: Ivuxolimab was a fully human IgG2 agonistic monoclonal antibody targeting the costimulatory receptor OX40 (CD134). Intravenous ivuxolimab was administered to patients every 2 weeks at six dose levels: 0.01, 0.1, 0.3, 1.5, 3 and 10 mg/kg. Of the approximately 54 dose-escalation patients, hepatocellular carcinoma was present in 19, melanoma in about 15, renal cell carcinoma in 9 and head and neck cancer in 9. In the dose-escalation cohort, around four fifths of patients were male, and the mean age was 60 years with a range of roughly 20 to 80. Patients were allowed to have had prior anti-PD-1, anti-PD-L1 or anti-CTLA-4 therapy, and approximately 41% of the dose-escalation patients had previously received checkpoint inhibitors. Partial responses were achieved by three dose-escalation patients, of whom one had hepatocellular carcinoma and two had cutaneous melanoma. Peripheral TCRbeta sequencing was intended to test whether TCR sequence diversity was altered and clonal T-cell expansion was caused by ivuxolimab. The monotherapy dose-escalation portion (N = 52 patients) of the phase I ivuxolimab trial is reported in the paper. Points the paper makes about the study in general: At doses from 0.1 to 3.0 mg/kg, clonal expansion was seen in both CD4+ and CD8+ blood T cells between baseline and week 6. On average, CD8+ T cells showed more expanded clones than CD4+ T cells after ivuxolimab. The antigen specificity of the clonally expanded peripheral T cells was not determined. In the 0.1-3.0 mg/kg groups, partial responders had among the lowest normalized peripheral clonal expansion, particularly in CD8+ T cells. Low levels of normalized T-cell clonal expansion were also shown by some nonresponding patients.

Patients with a history of autoimmune disease or receiving systemic immunosuppression were excluded from the trial. In every dose cohort, peripheral blood was drawn for TCR sequencing at baseline, cycle 4 day 1, and cycle 7 day 1. Samples were obtained from an open-label, multicenter, first-in-human phase I dose-escalation trial of ivuxolimab. Adults with locally advanced or metastatic melanoma, renal cell carcinoma, hepatocellular carcinoma or head and neck squamous cell carcinoma were enrolled in the trial. CD4+ and CD8+ T cells were sorted separately from peripheral blood before TCR sequencing. Notes on this clone: It lacks a known antigen. The input lacks base qualities; no much larger clone sits a single base away. Different DNA sequences within this sample yield the same CDR3.

Genomic DNA was isolated from the sorted cells so that the TCRbeta CDR3 region could be sequenced. The immunoSEQ Assay was used for sequencing of TCRbeta CDR3 regions. The immuneACCESS repertoire file appears here via TCRdb, limited to in-frame rearrangements. These files lack a portion of the clones; in checked studies, under half of the deficit traces to unresolved V genes, and the cause of the others is not known. For this sample there are approximately 50,000 clones; around 80% appear just once. Jointly, the top ten make up about 3.9% of the sample. The junction carries 10 bases between V and J, which are trimmed by 6 bases and 0 bases respectively. The CDR3 sequence holds 14 residues, the cysteine and phenylalanine included. The only DNA kept is the CDR3, 42 bases in frame from the first base. The CDR1 and CDR2 encoded by the germline V gene are MNHNS and SASEGT.

The source is an adult with an advanced solid tumor such as melanoma, head and neck, liver or kidney cancer. The sample was CD4+ or CD8+ T cells sorted from blood, taken in a trial of the OX40 agonist ivuxolimab. The chain couples TRBV6-1 to TRBJ2-3, with a tentative D gene TRBD1 over 6 matching bases. The DNA sequence is as follows: TGTGCCAGCAGGTTACAGGGTAGCACAGATACGCAGTATTTT. It specifies CASRLQGSTDTQYF.